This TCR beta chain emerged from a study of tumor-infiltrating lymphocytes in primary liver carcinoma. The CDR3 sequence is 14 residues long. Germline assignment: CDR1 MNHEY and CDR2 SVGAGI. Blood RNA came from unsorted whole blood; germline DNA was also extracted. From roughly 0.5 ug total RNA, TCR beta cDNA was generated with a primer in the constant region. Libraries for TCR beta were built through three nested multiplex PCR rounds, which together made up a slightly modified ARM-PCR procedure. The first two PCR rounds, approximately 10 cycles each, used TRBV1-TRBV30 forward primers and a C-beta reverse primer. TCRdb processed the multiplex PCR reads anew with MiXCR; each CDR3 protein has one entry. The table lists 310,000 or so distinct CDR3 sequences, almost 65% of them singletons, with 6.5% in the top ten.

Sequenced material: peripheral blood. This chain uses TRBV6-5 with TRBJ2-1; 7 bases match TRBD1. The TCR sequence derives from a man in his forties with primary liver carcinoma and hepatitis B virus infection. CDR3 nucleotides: TGTGACAACAGGGGTAGTTTGCCCTACAATGAGCAGTTCTTC. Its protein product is CDNRGSLPYNEQFF.